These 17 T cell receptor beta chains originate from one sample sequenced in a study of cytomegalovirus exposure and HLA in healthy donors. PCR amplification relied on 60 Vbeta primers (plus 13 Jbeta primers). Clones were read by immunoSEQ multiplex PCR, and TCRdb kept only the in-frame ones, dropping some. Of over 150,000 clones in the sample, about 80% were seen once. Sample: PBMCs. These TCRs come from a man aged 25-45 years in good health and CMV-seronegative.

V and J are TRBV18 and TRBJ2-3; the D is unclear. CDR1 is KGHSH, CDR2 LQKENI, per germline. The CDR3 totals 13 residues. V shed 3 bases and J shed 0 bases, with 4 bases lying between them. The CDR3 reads CASSPTSTDTQYF. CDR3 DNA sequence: TGTGCCAGCTCACCGACTAGCACAGATACGCAGTATTTT. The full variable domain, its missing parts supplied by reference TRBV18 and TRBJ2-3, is NAGVMQNPRHLVRRRGQEARLRCSPMKGHSHVYWYRQLPEEGLKFMVYLQKENIIDESGMPKERFSAEFPKEGPSILRIQQVVRGDSAAYFCASSPTSTDTQYFGPGTRLTVL.

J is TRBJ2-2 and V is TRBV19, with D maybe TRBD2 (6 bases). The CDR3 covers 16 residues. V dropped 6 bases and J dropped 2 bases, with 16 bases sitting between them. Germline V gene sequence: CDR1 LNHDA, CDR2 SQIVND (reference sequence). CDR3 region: CASSQIGRTNTGELFF. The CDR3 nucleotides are TGTGCCAGTAGCCAGATAGGGAGGACTAACACCGGGGAGCTGTTTTTT.

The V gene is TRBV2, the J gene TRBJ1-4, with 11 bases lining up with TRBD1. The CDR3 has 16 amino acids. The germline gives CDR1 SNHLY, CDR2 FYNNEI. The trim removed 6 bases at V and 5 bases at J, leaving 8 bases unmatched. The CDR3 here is CASSDPRTGGNEKLFF. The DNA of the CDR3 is TGTGCCAGCAGCGACCCCCGGACAGGGGGCAATGAAAAACTGTTTTTT.

CDR3 protein: CATGDGNTEAFF. The CDR3 nucleotides are TGTGCCACAGGGGACGGAAACACTGAAGCTTTCTTT. The chain recombines TRBV7-9 with TRBJ1-1; weak D call: TRBD1 (6 bases). CDR3 length: 12 amino acids. Germline CDR1 and CDR2: SEHNR and FQNEAQ (reference sequence). The V end was cut by 10 bases, the J end by 2 bases, with 11 bases between. Full variable domain (outside the CDR3, taken from reference TRBV7-9 and TRBJ1-1): DTGVSQNPRHKITKRGQNVTFRCDPISEHNRLYWYRQTLGQGPEFLTYFQNEAQLEKSRLLSDRFSAERPKGSFSTLEIQRTEQGDSAMYLCATGDGNTEAFFGQGTRLTVV.

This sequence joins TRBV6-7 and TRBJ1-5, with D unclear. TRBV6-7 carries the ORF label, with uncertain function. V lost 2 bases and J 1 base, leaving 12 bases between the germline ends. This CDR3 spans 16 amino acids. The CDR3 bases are TGTGCCAGCAGTTACCGGTGCGGAGAGAGCAATCAGCCCCAGCATTTT. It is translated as CASSYRCGESNQPQHF.

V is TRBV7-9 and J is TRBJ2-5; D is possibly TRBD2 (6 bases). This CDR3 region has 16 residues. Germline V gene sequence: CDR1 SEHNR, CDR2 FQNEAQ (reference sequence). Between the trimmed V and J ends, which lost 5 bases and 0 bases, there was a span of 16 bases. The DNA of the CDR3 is TGTGCCAGCAGCCCCCCGGCGGGACGCCACCAAGAGACCCAGTACTTC. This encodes CASSPPAGRHQETQYF. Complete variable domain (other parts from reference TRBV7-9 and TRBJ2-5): DTGVSQNPRHKITKRGQNVTFRCDPISEHNRLYWYRQTLGQGPEFLTYFQNEAQLEKSRLLSDRFSAERPKGSFSTLEIQRTEQGDSAMYLCASSPPAGRHQETQYFGPGTRLLVL.

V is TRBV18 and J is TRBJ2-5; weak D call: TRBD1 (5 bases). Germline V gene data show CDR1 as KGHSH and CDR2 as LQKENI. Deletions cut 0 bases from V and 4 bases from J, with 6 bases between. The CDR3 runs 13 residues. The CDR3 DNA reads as TGTGCCAGCTCACCACCCACAGGAGAGACCCAGTACTTC. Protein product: CASSPPTGETQYF.

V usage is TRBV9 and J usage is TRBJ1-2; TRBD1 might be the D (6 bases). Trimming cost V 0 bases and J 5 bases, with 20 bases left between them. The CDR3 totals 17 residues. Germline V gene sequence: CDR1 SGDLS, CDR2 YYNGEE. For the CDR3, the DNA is TGTGCCAGCAGCGTAGGGCAGGGGCGAGCTACGGCTTATGGCTACACCTTC. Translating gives CASSVGQGRATAYGYTF.

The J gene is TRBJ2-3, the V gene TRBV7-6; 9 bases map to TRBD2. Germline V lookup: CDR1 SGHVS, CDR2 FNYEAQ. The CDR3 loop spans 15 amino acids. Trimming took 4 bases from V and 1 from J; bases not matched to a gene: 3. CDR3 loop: CASSSSGAGTDTQYF. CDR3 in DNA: TGTGCCAGCAGCTCTAGCGGGGCGGGCACAGATACGCAGTATTTT. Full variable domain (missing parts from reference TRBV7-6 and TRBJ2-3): GAGVSQSPRYKVTKRGQDVALRCDPISGHVSLYWYRQALGQGPEFLTYFNYEAQQDKSGLPNDRFSAERPEGSISTLTIQRTEQRDSAMYRCASSSSGAGTDTQYFGPGTRLTVL.

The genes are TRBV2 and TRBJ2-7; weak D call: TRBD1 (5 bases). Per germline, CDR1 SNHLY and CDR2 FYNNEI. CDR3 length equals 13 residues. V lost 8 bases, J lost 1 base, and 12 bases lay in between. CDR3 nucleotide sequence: TGTGCCAGCGACCAGGGCCCGTCCTACGAGCAGTACTTC. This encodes CASDQGPSYEQYF.

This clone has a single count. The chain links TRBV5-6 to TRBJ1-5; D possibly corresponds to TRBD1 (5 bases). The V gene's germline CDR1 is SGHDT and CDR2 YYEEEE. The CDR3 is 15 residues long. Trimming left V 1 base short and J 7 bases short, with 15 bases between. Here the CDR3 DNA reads TGTGCCAGCAGCTTGAGGCAAGGGGTCGGGCAGCCCCAGCATTTT. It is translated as CASSLRQGVGQPQHF.

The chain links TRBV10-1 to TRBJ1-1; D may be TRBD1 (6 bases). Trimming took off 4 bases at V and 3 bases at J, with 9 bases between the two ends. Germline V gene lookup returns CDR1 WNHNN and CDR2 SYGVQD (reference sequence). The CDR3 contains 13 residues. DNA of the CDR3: TGCGCCAGCAGTGGGGAGGGGGACACTGAAGCTTTCTTT. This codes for CASSGEGDTEAFF.

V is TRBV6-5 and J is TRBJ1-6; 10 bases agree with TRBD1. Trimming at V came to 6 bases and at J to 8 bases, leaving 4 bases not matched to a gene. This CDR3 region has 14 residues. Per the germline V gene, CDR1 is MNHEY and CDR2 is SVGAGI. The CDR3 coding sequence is TGTGCCAGCAGCCGGGACAGGGGAGATTCACCCCTCCACTTT. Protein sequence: CASSRDRGDSPLHF.

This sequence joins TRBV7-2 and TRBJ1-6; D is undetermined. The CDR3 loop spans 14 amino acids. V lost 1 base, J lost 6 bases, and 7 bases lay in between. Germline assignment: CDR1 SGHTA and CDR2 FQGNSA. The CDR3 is CASSLGGFNSPLHF. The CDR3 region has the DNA TGTGCCAGCAGCTTAGGAGGGTTTAATTCACCCCTCCACTTT.

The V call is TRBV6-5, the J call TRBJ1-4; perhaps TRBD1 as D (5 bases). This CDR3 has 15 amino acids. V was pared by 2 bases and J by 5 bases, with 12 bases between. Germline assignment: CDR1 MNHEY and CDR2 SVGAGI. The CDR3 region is CASSYGVGANEKLFF. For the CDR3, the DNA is TGTGCCAGCAGTTACGGGGTTGGGGCGAATGAAAAACTGTTTTTT.

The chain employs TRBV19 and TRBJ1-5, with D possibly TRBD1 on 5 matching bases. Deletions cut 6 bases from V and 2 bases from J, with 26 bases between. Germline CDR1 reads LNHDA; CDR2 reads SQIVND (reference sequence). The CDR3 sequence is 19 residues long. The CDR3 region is CASSLVQGLGLSGNQPQHF. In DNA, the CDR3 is TGTGCCAGTAGCTTGGTCCAGGGACTCGGGCTCTCCGGCAATCAGCCCCAGCATTTT.

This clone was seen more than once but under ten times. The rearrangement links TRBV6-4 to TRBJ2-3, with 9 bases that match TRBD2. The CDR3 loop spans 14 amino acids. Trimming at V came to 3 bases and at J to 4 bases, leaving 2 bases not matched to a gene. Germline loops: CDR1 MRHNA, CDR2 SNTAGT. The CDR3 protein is CASSDLAGADTQYF. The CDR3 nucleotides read TGTGCCAGCAGTGATTTAGCGGGAGCAGATACGCAGTATTTT.